The 8 T cell receptor beta chains below were found in one sample sequenced in a study of cytomegalovirus exposure and HLA in healthy donors. The assay was immunoSEQ multiplex PCR, and TCRdb's table has in-frame clones only and misses some. The profile shows tens of thousands of clones, 93% of them singletons. Sequencing was done on a sample of PBMCs. The receptor set was obtained from a woman in her thirties in good health and CMV-seronegative.

The genes are TRBV7-2 and TRBJ2-5; TRBD1 is a possible D gene (5 bases). CDR3 length: 15 residues. V was clipped by 8 bases and J by 0 bases, with 16 bases between them. In germline, CDR1 is SGHTA, CDR2 FQGNSA. The CDR3, as DNA: TGTGCCAGCGCAGGGCAGCCTTTGTACCAAGAGACCCAGTACTTC. As protein: CASAGQPLYQETQYF.

The V call is TRBV6-1, the J call TRBJ2-3; D possibly corresponds to TRBD2 (6 bases). Germline CDR1 is MNHNS and CDR2 is SASEGT. Trimming removed 1 base from V and 4 bases from J, with 12 bases in between. The CDR3 contains 15 residues. Written as DNA, the CDR3 is TGTGCCAGCAGTGAAGACGGAGGGGCACCAGATACGCAGTATTTT. As protein: CASSEDGGAPDTQYF.

The chain joins TRBV7-9 to TRBJ2-7; 8 positions agree with TRBD1. Trimming took 5 bases from V and 0 from J; bases not matched to a gene: 9. Germline assignment: CDR1 SEHNR and CDR2 FQNEAQ (reference sequence). The CDR3 length is 16 residues. The DNA of the CDR3 is TGTGCCAGCAGCCCTCGAGGGGACAGGATCTCCTACGAGCAGTACTTC. It codes for CASSPRGDRISYEQYF.

This clone was counted between two and nine times. The V gene is TRBV2, the J gene TRBJ2-4; possibly TRBD2 for D (5 bases). Germline lookup yields CDR1 SNHLY and CDR2 FYNNEI. V lost 1 base, J lost 6 bases, and 13 bases lay in between. This CDR3 region has 15 residues. The CDR3 sequence: CASSEVGVGRNIQYF. Here the CDR3 DNA reads TGTGCCAGCAGTGAAGTCGGGGTCGGAAGAAACATTCAGTACTTC.

The V and J genes are TRBV9 and TRBJ2-5, with a possible D match to TRBD2 (6 bases). Germline CDR1 is SGDLS and CDR2 is YYNGEE. The CDR3 totals 15 residues. Trimming removed 4 bases from V and 9 bases from J, with 22 bases in between. The CDR3 coding sequence is TGTGCCAGCAGCTCAAGGGGCGGGGATGCCGGGGCCCAGTACTTC. Translating gives CASSSRGGDAGAQYF.

This clone was counted once. V gene TRBV6-1 combines with J gene TRBJ2-3; no clear D gene. The germline V gene has CDR1 MNHNS and CDR2 SASEGT. The CDR3 contains 15 residues. V lost 1 base to trimming and J lost 4 bases, with 12 bases between them. This chain's CDR3 is CASSEGPLASDTQYF. CDR3 DNA: TGTGCCAGCAGTGAAGGGCCCCTCGCCTCAGATACGCAGTATTTT.

The chain couples TRBV11-2 to TRBJ1-4, with D hard to call. The germline CDR1 and CDR2 sequences are SGHAT and FQNNGV. The CDR3 is 15 amino acids. V dropped 4 bases and J dropped 8 bases, with 17 bases sitting between them. The DNA of the CDR3 is TGTGCCAGCAGCTCGAACAGATTCGGTGAGGAAAAACTGTTTTTT. Residues: CASSSNRFGEEKLFF.

This clone occurred once. The chain has TRBV25-1 and TRBJ2-3, with D unresolved. CDR3 length equals 16 residues. CDR1 is MGHDK and CDR2 is SYGVNS in the germline V gene. V was trimmed by 2 bases and J by 5 bases, leaving 17 bases between them. The CDR3 here is CASSERRSLGIDTQYF. The CDR3 coding sequence is TGTGCCAGCAGTGAAAGACGATCTCTAGGCATAGATACGCAGTATTTT. The full variable domain, rest sourced from reference TRBV25-1 and TRBJ2-3, is EADIYQTPRYLVIGTGKKITLECSQTMGHDKMYWYQQDPGMELHLIHYSYGVNSTEKGDLSSESTVSRIRTEHFPLTLESARPSHTSQYLCASSERRSLGIDTQYFGPGTRLTVL.